Each of the 17 T cell receptor beta chains below was sequenced from the same sample in a study of shared clonotypes between healthy human individuals. Here immunoSEQ multiplex PCR was the method, and the copy in TCRdb shows in-frame clones only, minus some. The sample lists about 1 million clones, around 74% seen once, with approximately 1.5% in the top ten. Specimen: memory CD4+ T cells sorted from blood. Documented subset: CD45RA-negative fraction. These receptors originate from a man younger than 30 in good health.

The table lists this clone with a count of one. V and J are TRBV9 and TRBJ2-3, with D unclear. Germline V gene lookup returns CDR1 SGDLS and CDR2 YYNGEE. The CDR3 contains 12 residues. Trimming stripped 4 bases from V and 9 bases from J, with 12 bases between. The CDR3 is CASSPLSNTQYF. CDR3 bases: TGTGCCAGCAGCCCCCTATCTAACACGCAGTATTTT.

The chain uses TRBV7-9 and TRBJ1-4; 7 bases match TRBD1. The CDR3 consists of 15 residues. CDR1 and CDR2 from the germline V gene are SEHNR and FQNEAQ (reference sequence). Trimming cost V 5 bases and J 8 bases; bases outside gene matches: 11. CDR3 amino acids: CASSVWDSVNEKLFF. DNA for the CDR3: TGTGCCAGCAGCGTTTGGGACAGCGTGAACGAAAAACTGTTTTTT.

This clone was seen more than once but under ten times. The rearrangement links TRBV6-5 to TRBJ2-7, with a tentative D call TRBD2 (5 bases). This CDR3 is built from 12 residues. Germline-derived CDR1 and CDR2 are MNHEY and SVGAGI. The germline V and J ends were trimmed by 5 bases and 6 bases, with 11 bases remaining between them. The CDR3 nucleotides are TGTGCCAGCAGTCGGATCGGAGGCGAGCAGTACTTC. It codes for CASSRIGGEQYF.

This chain joins TRBV13 and TRBJ1-6, with TRBD1 as a possible D gene (6 bases). Per germline, CDR1 PRHDT and CDR2 FYEKMQ (reference sequence). V was shortened by 5 bases and J by 5 bases, with 16 bases between the two germline ends. The CDR3 extends over 16 amino acids. The CDR3 reads CASSTRSWTDNSPLHF. The CDR3 region has the DNA TGTGCCAGCAGCACTCGTTCGTGGACAGATAATTCACCCCTCCACTTT.

This rearrangement joins TRBV19 to TRBJ1-5; D remains unclear. The V end was cut by 3 bases, the J end by 1 base, with 7 bases between. CDR3 length: 14 amino acids. From germline, CDR1 is LNHDA and CDR2 SQIVND (reference sequence). The CDR3 region has the DNA TGTGCCAGTAGTATCCAGGTGAGCAATCAGCCCCAGCATTTT. This translates into CASSIQVSNQPQHF.

Regarding this clone: The sample contains more than one DNA sequence encoding this CDR3. The chain combines TRBV18 with TRBJ2-7; 8 bases are shared with TRBD1. Germline V lookup: CDR1 KGHSH, CDR2 LQKENI. The CDR3 has 14 residues. With V trimmed by 3 bases and J by 0 bases, 1 base remained unmatched. The CDR3 loop is CASSPGTGSYEQYF. CDR3 DNA sequence: TGTGCCAGCTCACCCGGGACAGGCTCCTACGAGCAGTACTTC.

The chain joins TRBV5-1 to TRBJ2-3; D is ambiguous. Germline V gives CDR1 SGHRS, CDR2 YFSETQ. The CDR3 runs 13 residues. Between the trimmed V and J ends, which lost 5 bases and 2 bases, there was a span of 9 bases. CDR3 sequence (DNA): TGCGCCAGCAGGATCGAATTCACAGATACGCAGTATTTT. Its translation is CASRIEFTDTQYF.

J is TRBJ2-1 and V is TRBV6-6; D gene ambiguous. Trimming stripped 0 bases from V and 6 bases from J, with 9 bases between. The CDR3 is 14 residues long. Per the germline V gene, CDR1 is MNHNY and CDR2 is SVGAGI (reference sequence). CDR3 nucleotides: TGTGCCAGCAGTTACTCAACTGTCGGCAATGAGCAGTTCTTC. Amino acids: CASSYSTVGNEQFF.

The rearrangement links TRBV5-1 to TRBJ2-6; the D gene could be TRBD1 or TRBD2 (6 bases each). Germline assignment: CDR1 SGHRS and CDR2 YFSETQ. The CDR3 is made up of 16 amino acids. The ends were cut back, 4 bases at V and 0 bases at J, with 11 bases in the middle. CDR3 nucleotides: TGCGCCAGCAGCCCGGGGGACATCTCTGGGGCCAACGTCCTGACTTTC. This gives the protein CASSPGDISGANVLTF.

The chain joins TRBV2 to TRBJ2-1; 16 nucleotides align to TRBD2. Germline CDR1 SNHLY, CDR2 FYNNEI. This CDR3 is 17 amino acids long. V was clipped by 6 bases and J by 7 bases; unmatched bases: 9. The CDR3 DNA reads TGTGCCAGCAGGCCCCTTGGGACTAGCGGGGGGGCAAATGAGCAGTTCTTC. Translating it yields CASRPLGTSGGANEQFF.

The chain couples TRBV12-2 to TRBJ2-7; the table assigns TRBD2, which was not confirmed against the DNA. TRBV12-2 is a recognized pseudogene. CDR3 length: 15 amino acids. The CDR3 DNA sequence: TGTGCAAGTCGCCCCCGGGTTAGGAGCTCCTACGAGCAGTACTTC. It specifies CASRPRVRSSYEQYF.

The chain couples TRBV25-1 to TRBJ1-3, with D unresolved. Germline V gene data show CDR1 as MGHDK and CDR2 as SYGVNS. The CDR3 loop spans 15 amino acids. V gave up 3 bases and J gave up 0 bases, with 9 bases separating them. The chain's CDR3 is CASSEGTFSGNTIYF. CDR3 nucleotides: TGTGCCAGCAGTGAGGGAACATTCTCTGGAAACACCATATATTTT.

This chain connects TRBV7-2 to TRBJ2-5, with D possibly matching TRBD1 (5 bases). V lost 1 base to trimming and J lost 3 bases, with 15 bases between them. The length of the CDR3 is 16 residues. Germline V lookup: CDR1 SGHTA, CDR2 FQGNSA. In nucleotides, the CDR3 is TGTGCCAGCAGCTTAGGGACAAGCCCTAGTAAAGAGACCCAGTACTTC. This codes for CASSLGTSPSKETQYF.

The chain couples TRBV21-1 to TRBJ1-6; TRBD1 reflects the table's D call only, with no check against the DNA. TRBV21-1 is described as a pseudogene. The CDR3 runs to 16 residues. The CDR3 DNA follows: TGTGCCAGCAGCCCCCCGCCCAGCTCCTATAATTCACCCCTCCACTTT. This gives the protein CASSPPPSSYNSPLHF.

The chain carries TRBV5-4 and TRBJ2-1, with 8 bases aligning to TRBD2. The CDR3 is 15 amino acids. CDR1 and CDR2 (germline): SGHNT, YYREEE (reference sequence). V lost 4 bases and J lost 3; bases outside the gene matches: 6. The CDR3: CASSPGLANYNEQFF. In DNA, the CDR3 is TGTGCCAGCAGCCCCGGACTAGCCAACTACAATGAGCAGTTCTTC.

The rearrangement uses TRBV18 and TRBJ1-5; a possible D gene is TRBD1 (5 bases). The CDR3 has 14 residues. Trimming left V 5 bases short and J 5 bases short, with 13 bases between. Germline lookup yields CDR1 KGHSH and CDR2 LQKENI. CDR3 in amino acids: CASSWQGTHQPQHF. CDR3 sequence (DNA): TGTGCCAGCTCATGGCAGGGTACTCATCAGCCCCAGCATTTT.

The rearrangement links TRBV7-2 to TRBJ2-3; D is perhaps TRBD2 (5 bases). From germline, CDR1 is SGHTA and CDR2 FQGNSA. V gave up 3 bases and J gave up 0 bases, with 10 bases separating them. This CDR3 has 15 residues. CDR3 nucleotide sequence: TGTGCCAGCAGCTTCGGAGGAGCGAGCACAGATACGCAGTATTTT. Its translation: CASSFGGASTDTQYF.